These 32 T cell receptor beta chains were sequenced from one sample in a study of T cells in Graves' hyperthyroidism and ophthalmopathy. RNA transcripts served as the template for amplifying TCR beta CDR3 regions. HTBI primers were used for first-round RT-PCR of the TCR CDR3. TCRdb passed the multiplex PCR reads through MiXCR, listing each CDR3 protein once. The top ten clones hold roughly 80% of a sample with approximately 400,000 distinct CDR3 sequences, roughly 25% of them seen once. Source material: blood. Every receptor here comes from a man aged 50 or older with Graves' hyperthyroidism.

The V gene is TRBV12-3 or TRBV12-4, the J gene TRBJ2-5; D is ambiguous. Trimming pared 6 bases from V and 5 bases from J, leaving 4 bases between. The CDR3 extends over 10 amino acids. CDR3 region: CASRGETQYF. The CDR3, as DNA: TGTGCCAGCAGGGGGGAGACCCAGTACTTC.

Only a few counts were recorded for this clonotype. This rearrangement joins TRBV12-3 or TRBV12-4 to TRBJ2-3, with 8 bases matching TRBD1. This CDR3 is 14 amino acids long. Losses at the gene ends were 5 bases for V and 0 bases for J; bases not matched to a gene: 1. CDR3 nucleotide sequence: TGTGCCAGCAGTAGACAGGGGAGCACAGATACGCAGTATTTT. This translates into CASSRQGSTDTQYF.

Notes on this clonotype: A clone one base away is much larger, so this may be a read error. This rearrangement joins TRBV27 to TRBJ2-3, with a tentative D call TRBD1 (6 bases). The end of the DNA fits TRBJ1-5 better, so the J call may be wrong. The V gene's germline CDR1 is MNHEY and CDR2 SMNVEV (reference sequence). This CDR3 has 15 amino acids. DNA for the CDR3: TGTGCCAGCAGTTTATTGTCGGGAGGGGGGGATACGCAGCATTTT. Translating it yields CASSLLSGGGDTQHF.

This clonotype came up many times. This chain joins TRBV18 and TRBJ1-5; a weak D match, TRBD1 (6 bases). V gave up 2 bases and J gave up 5 bases, with 7 bases separating them. CDR3 length: 13 residues. The germline V gene encodes CDR1 KGHSH and CDR2 LQKENI. The DNA of the CDR3 is TGTGCCAGCTCACCAGACAGGTATCAGCCCCAGCATTTT. Protein sequence: CASSPDRYQPQHF.

The table lists this clonotype with many counts. The chain is built from TRBV2 and TRBJ2-7; 9 bases are a match to TRBD1. This CDR3 is built from 13 residues. The germline CDR1 and CDR2 sequences are SNHLY and FYNNEI. The V gene end was trimmed by 7 bases and the J gene end by 5 bases; junction bases not matched to a gene: 6. This CDR3 is CASTTGGRDEQYF. CDR3 bases: TGTGCCAGCACCACAGGGGGCAGGGACGAGCAGTACTTC.

The CDR3 coding sequence is TGTGCCAGCAGCTTGTCCTACAGAACTAACACTGAAGCTTTCTTT. It codes for CASSLSYRTNTEAFF. V is TRBV5-6 and J is TRBJ1-1, with D unclear. V was clipped by 1 base and J by 2 bases, with 12 bases between them. The CDR3 covers 15 residues. Germline assignment: CDR1 SGHDT and CDR2 YYEEEE.

This clonotype was recorded many times. The chain joins TRBV28 to TRBJ1-1; D remains unclear. V lost 7 bases, J lost 0 bases, and 15 bases lay in between. The CDR3 runs 15 residues. Germline V gives CDR1 MDHEN, CDR2 SYDVKM. The CDR3 protein is CASTSYPRVNTEAFF. The CDR3 DNA reads as TGTGCCAGCACTTCATACCCTCGGGTGAACACTGAAGCTTTCTTT.

The chain is built from TRBV20-1 and TRBJ2-3; D is perhaps TRBD1 (6 bases). CDR3 size: 16 residues. CDR1 DFQATT and CDR2 SNEGSKA come from the germline V gene (reference sequence). Trimming removed 5 bases from V and 0 bases from J, with 18 bases in between. CDR3 sequence: CSALTFGTSSTDTQYF. The CDR3 bases are TGCAGTGCTCTTACTTTCGGGACATCTAGCACAGATACGCAGTATTTT.

Note on this clonotype: A read error may explain this, as a much larger clone is one base away. V is TRBV29-1 and J is TRBJ1-1; D gene ambiguous. The CDR3 has 12 residues. With 5 bases removed from V and 4 bases from J, the gap between germline ends came to 11 bases. The germline CDR1 and CDR2 sequences are SQVTM and ANQGSEA. The chain's CDR3 is CSVWWGGTEAFF. DNA of the CDR3: TGCAGCGTTTGGTGGGGTGGCACTGAAGCTTTCTTT.

This clonotype appeared a few times. The chain couples TRBV5-5 to TRBJ2-2; D is ambiguous. With 2 bases removed from V and 3 bases from J, the gap between germline ends came to 11 bases. There are 15 residues in the CDR3. Germline V gene sequence: CDR1 SGHKS, CDR2 YYEKEE (reference sequence). CDR3 DNA sequence: TGTGCCAGCAGCTTTCTCCTCGCCCACACCGGGGAGCTGTTTTTT. This encodes CASSFLLAHTGELFF.

This clonotype was counted between two and nine times. The V and J genes are TRBV28 and TRBJ2-1, with D hard to call. The CDR3 length is 10 residues. V lost 7 bases to trimming and J lost 11 bases, with 9 bases between them. CDR1 is MDHEN, CDR2 SYDVKM, per germline. CDR3 in amino acids: CASMRGQQFF. The CDR3 DNA is TGTGCCAGCATGAGAGGACAGCAGTTCTTC.

This clonotype was counted at least ten times. The rearrangement links TRBV7-2 to TRBJ2-3, with 9 bases aligning to TRBD2. The CDR3 is 15 residues long. V dropped 5 bases and J dropped 3; count of bases not matched to a gene: 6. The germline gives CDR1 SGHTA, CDR2 FQGNSA. The chain's CDR3 is CASSRTSARTDTQYF. In DNA form, the CDR3 reads TGTGCCAGCAGCCGGACTAGCGCCAGGACAGATACGCAGTATTTT.

This clonotype appeared a single time. The chain uses TRBV6-2 or TRBV6-3 and TRBJ2-2; 8 nucleotides agree with TRBD1. There are 13 residues in the CDR3. V was pared by 8 bases and J by 6 bases, with 5 bases of the junction left unmatched. From germline, CDR1 is MNHEY and CDR2 SVGEGT. The CDR3 nucleotides are TGTGCCAGCTACGGACAGGGATCCGGGGAGCTGTTTTTT. Translation gives CASYGQGSGELFF.

This chain joins TRBV29-1 and TRBJ2-7; D assignment may be TRBD1 or TRBD2 (5 bases each). Germline V lookup: CDR1 SQVTM, CDR2 ANQGSEA. CDR3 length: 12 residues. V was pared by 7 bases and J by 2 bases, with 12 bases between. The DNA of the CDR3 is TGCAGCGCCCTGGGGGAGACCTACGAGCAGTACTTC. It yields the protein CSALGETYEQYF.

This clonotype was detected many times. V usage is TRBV6-1 and J usage is TRBJ1-2, with D possibly TRBD1 on 5 matching bases. V was cut by 1 base and J by 2 bases, with 14 bases left in between. Per the germline V gene, CDR1 is MNHNS and CDR2 is SASEGT. The CDR3 totals 16 residues. The CDR3 loop reads CASSEVSGNGNYGYTF. The CDR3 region has the DNA TGTGCCAGCAGTGAAGTTTCAGGGAACGGAAACTATGGCTACACCTTC.

This clonotype was observed at least ten times. The chain has TRBV2 and TRBJ2-7; 12 bases line up with TRBD2. The CDR3 contains 16 residues. CDR1 SNHLY and CDR2 FYNNEI come from the germline V gene. The junction had 7 bases not matched to a gene; V was cut back by 6 bases and J by 1 base. Here the CDR3 reads CASSRLAGVESYEQYF. As DNA, the CDR3 is TGTGCCAGCAGCCGACTAGCGGGAGTGGAATCCTACGAGCAGTACTTC.

In this sample, this clonotype turned up a few times. The CDR3 sequence: CSARDSGDETQYF. CDR3 nucleotide sequence: TGCAGTGCTAGAGATTCAGGGGACGAGACCCAGTACTTC. The V gene is TRBV20-1, the J gene TRBJ2-5; tentatively, D is TRBD1 (6 bases). CDR1 and CDR2 (germline): DFQATT, SNEGSKA (reference sequence). The CDR3 consists of 13 residues. Trimming pared 0 bases from V and 5 bases from J, leaving 10 bases between.

This clonotype was seen a few times. The chain joins TRBV10-2 to TRBJ2-5, with TRBD1 as a possible D gene (6 bases). The CDR3 is made up of 14 amino acids. V was pared by 3 bases and J by 4 bases, with 12 bases between. The germline CDR1 and CDR2 sequences are WSHSY and SAAADI. CDR3: CASSDRDRRETQYF. The CDR3 DNA is TGCGCCAGCAGTGACAGAGACAGGCGAGAGACCCAGTACTTC.

The chain combines TRBV19 with TRBJ2-1; 9 bases align to TRBD2. CDR3 length: 15 amino acids. The J segment lost 0 bases and the V segment lost 6 bases, leaving 3 bases of the junction unmatched. The germline CDR1 and CDR2 sequences are LNHDA and SQIVND (reference sequence). The CDR3: CASSPSGNSYNEQFF. CDR3 bases: TGTGCCAGTAGCCCTAGCGGGAACTCCTACAATGAGCAGTTCTTC. The whole variable domain, remainder taken from reference TRBV19 and TRBJ2-1, is DGGITQSPKYLFRKEGQNVTLSCEQNLNHDAMYWYRQDPGQGLRLIYYSQIVNDFQKGDIAEGYSVSREKKESFPLTVTSAQKNPTAFYLCASSPSGNSYNEQFFGPGTRLTVL.

The gene calls are TRBV12-3 or TRBV12-4 and TRBJ2-7; 11 nucleotides align to TRBD1. There are 15 residues in the CDR3. Trimming cost V 3 bases and J 4 bases; bases outside gene matches: 5. The CDR3 loop reads CASSFGQGARYEQYF. For the CDR3, the DNA is TGTGCCAGCAGTTTTGGACAGGGGGCGCGGTACGAGCAGTACTTC.

This chain links TRBV25-1 with TRBJ1-2, with 7 bases matching TRBD1. J was trimmed by 0 bases and V by 3 bases; bases with no gene match: 4. The CDR3 totals 15 residues. The V gene's germline CDR1 is MGHDK and CDR2 SYGVNS. This chain's CDR3 is CASSEWDSSNYGYTF. CDR3 sequence (DNA): TGTGCCAGCAGTGAGTGGGACAGTTCTAACTATGGCTACACCTTC.

The sample holds a few counts of this clonotype. The V call is TRBV5-1, the J call TRBJ2-3; 8 bases are a match to TRBD1. V lost 7 bases and J lost 2; bases outside the gene matches: 9. Germline loops: CDR1 SGHRS, CDR2 YFSETQ. The CDR3 contains 15 residues. The CDR3 spells CASGWTGQNTDTQYF. DNA for the CDR3: TGCGCCAGCGGATGGACAGGGCAGAACACAGATACGCAGTATTTT.

The rearrangement links TRBV7-9 to TRBJ2-2; D is tentatively TRBD1 or TRBD2 (5 bases each). Germline lookup yields CDR1 SEHNR and CDR2 FQNEAQ (reference sequence). Trimming cost V 5 bases and J 6 bases, with 25 bases left between them. The CDR3 consists of 18 residues. This chain's CDR3 is CASSPRPTGTGIAGELFF. CDR3 DNA: TGTGCCAGCAGCCCGCGACCAACCGGGACCGGGATCGCCGGGGAGCTGTTTTTT.

The table lists this clonotype with many counts. The chain uses TRBV2 and TRBJ2-1; 7 bases agree with TRBD1. Per the germline V gene, CDR1 is SNHLY and CDR2 is FYNNEI. V gave up 5 bases and J gave up 2 bases; unmatched junction bases: 6. The CDR3 covers 15 residues. CDR3 sequence: CASSLTGKAYNEQFF. The CDR3 DNA follows: TGTGCCAGCAGTCTGACAGGGAAGGCCTACAATGAGCAGTTCTTC.

This clonotype was found a few times. The chain uses TRBV7-2 and TRBJ2-7; perhaps TRBD2 as D (5 bases). This CDR3 region has 15 residues. Germline V gene sequence: CDR1 SGHTA, CDR2 FQGNSA. V was shortened by 5 bases and J by 3 bases, with 17 bases between the two germline ends. The CDR3 reads CASSHPPGYGYEQYF. Here the CDR3 DNA reads TGTGCCAGCAGCCATCCACCGGGGTACGGCTACGAGCAGTACTTC.

The chain couples TRBV6-9 to TRBJ2-7; possible D gene TRBD1, 6 bases. The length of the CDR3 is 14 residues. V lost 7 bases and J 2 bases, leaving 15 bases between the germline ends. Germline V gene lookup returns CDR1 MNHGY and CDR2 SVAAGI. In nucleotides, the CDR3 is TGTGCCAGCACCCCTAACAGGGACCCCTACGAGCAGTACTTC. It is translated as CASTPNRDPYEQYF.

This clonotype was observed a few times. For the CDR3, the DNA is TGTGCCAGCAAACCCCCCCCTCCGGGACAAGGGGGCGAGCAGTACTTC. Amino acid sequence: CASKPPPPGQGGEQYF. The chain employs TRBV28 and TRBJ2-7, with D possibly matching TRBD1 (6 bases). The CDR3 totals 16 residues. Looked up from germline, CDR1 is MDHEN and CDR2 is SYDVKM. V lost 7 bases and J 6 bases, leaving 25 bases between the germline ends.

This chain joins TRBV6-1 and TRBJ2-3; D may be TRBD2 (6 bases). The CDR3 is 14 residues long. V lost 4 bases to trimming and J lost 6 bases, with 14 bases between them. The germline gives CDR1 MNHNS, CDR2 SASEGT. CDR3: CASSAPREADTQYF. DNA of the CDR3: TGTGCCAGCAGTGCTCCCAGGGAGGCCGATACGCAGTATTTT.

V and J are TRBV15 and TRBJ1-4; D perhaps matches TRBD1 (5 bases). Germline V gene sequence: CDR1 LNHNV, CDR2 YYDKDF (reference sequence). The CDR3 length is 18 residues. V lost 0 bases to trimming and J lost 0 bases, with 14 bases between them. CDR3 nucleotide sequence: TGTGCCACCAGCAGAGATGGGGCAGGAAGGTCAACTAATGAAAAACTGTTTTTT. It encodes CATSRDGAGRSTNEKLFF.

This clonotype came up a few times. The chain employs TRBV12-3 or TRBV12-4 and TRBJ2-3; D possibly corresponds to TRBD2 (6 bases). The V gene lost 6 bases and the J gene lost 1 base, with 14 bases spanning the gap. The CDR3 has 15 residues. Here the CDR3 reads CASRDLADGTDTQYF. Here the CDR3 DNA reads TGTGCCAGCAGAGACTTAGCGGATGGCACAGATACGCAGTATTTT.

The chain joins TRBV28 to TRBJ1-5; a weak D match, TRBD1 (6 bases). This CDR3 has 16 amino acids. Germline CDR1 reads MDHEN; CDR2 reads SYDVKM. V lost 5 bases and J 0 bases, leaving 14 bases between the germline ends. DNA for the CDR3: TGTGCCAGCAGTCTCCTGGACAGCTATAGCAATCAGCCCCAGCATTTT. Encoded protein: CASSLLDSYSNQPQHF.

This clonotype was seen more than once but under ten times. V gene TRBV5-1 combines with J gene TRBJ1-5; 9 bases align to TRBD1. Looked up from germline, CDR1 is SGHRS and CDR2 is YFSETQ. The J segment lost 4 bases and the V segment lost 4 bases, leaving 6 bases of the junction unmatched. The CDR3 is made up of 15 amino acids. Here the CDR3 DNA reads TGCGCCAGCAGCGGCCGGGACAGGGCGAATCAGCCCCAGCATTTT. This encodes CASSGRDRANQPQHF.